These 12 T cell receptor beta chains originate from one sample sequenced in a study of blood T cell repertoires in COVID-19. The repertoire was sequenced with immunoSEQ multiplex PCR; TCRdb's copy has only in-frame clones and lacks some. The sample yields some 150,000 clones, around 85% seen once. The sample comprised peripheral blood. These receptor sequences come from a woman older than 75 with acute or convalescent COVID-19.

This chain links TRBV19 with TRBJ2-7, with unresolved D. In germline, CDR1 is LNHDA, CDR2 SQIVND (reference sequence). The V and J ends lost 5 bases and 1 base respectively, with 3 bases between them. The CDR3 runs 11 residues. CDR3 sequence: CASSPSYEQYF. CDR3 DNA sequence: TGTGCCAGTAGTCCGTCCTACGAGCAGTACTTC.

The chain is built from TRBV5-4 and TRBJ2-5; D might be TRBD1 (5 bases). Trimming stripped 3 bases from V and 5 bases from J, with 14 bases between. Germline assignment: CDR1 SGHNT and CDR2 YYREEE (reference sequence). The CDR3 length is 14 residues. The CDR3 DNA reads TGTGCCAGCAGCTCCCCATCCAGGGTGGAGACCCAGTACTTC. It codes for CASSSPSRVETQYF.

This rearrangement joins TRBV2 to TRBJ1-5, with D possibly being TRBD1 (5 bases). The CDR3 consists of 13 residues. The germline V gene has CDR1 SNHLY and CDR2 FYNNEI. Trimming stripped 4 bases from V and 3 bases from J, with 7 bases between. The CDR3 DNA is TGTGCCAGCAGTGGACAGATCAATCAGCCCCAGCATTTT. Amino acid sequence: CASSGQINQPQHF.

The chain recombines TRBV7-3 with TRBJ1-1; D not resolved. The germline gives CDR1 SGHTA, CDR2 FQGTGA. There are 15 residues in the CDR3. Trimming pared 3 bases from V and 2 bases from J, leaving 13 bases between. CDR3 loop: CASSFSPGLNTEAFF. CDR3 bases: TGTGCCAGCAGCTTCTCTCCCGGTCTCAACACTGAAGCTTTCTTT. The variable domain in full, with the rest retrieved from reference TRBV7-3 and TRBJ1-1, is GAGVSQTPSNKVTEKGKYVELRCDPISGHTALYWYRQSLGQGPEFLIYFQGTGAADDSGLPNDRFFAVRPEGSVSTLKIQRTERGDSAVYLCASSFSPGLNTEAFFGQGTRLTVV.

The rearrangement joins TRBV5-4 to TRBJ1-5, with D possibly TRBD1 on 5 matching bases. Trimming took 1 base from V and 4 from J, leaving 15 bases between them. CDR3 length: 16 amino acids. Germline assignment: CDR1 SGHNT and CDR2 YYREEE (reference sequence). The CDR3 sequence is CASSLYTGTGNQPQHF. CDR3 DNA: TGTGCCAGCAGCTTGTATACGGGGACTGGAAATCAGCCCCAGCATTTT.

This clone was seen a few times. The J gene is TRBJ1-1, the V gene TRBV5-5; no definite D call. The ends were cut back, 0 bases at V and 3 bases at J, with 9 bases in the middle. This CDR3 has 14 amino acids. CDR1 is SGHKS, CDR2 YYEKEE, per germline (reference sequence). CDR3: CASSLETTYTEAFF. CDR3 nucleotide sequence: TGTGCCAGCAGCTTGGAGACAACTTACACTGAAGCTTTCTTT. The complete variable domain, with remaining parts taken from reference TRBV5-5 and TRBJ1-1, reads DAGVTQSPTHLIKTRGQQVTLRCSPISGHKSVSWYQQVLGQGPQFIFQYYEKEERGRGNFPDRFSARQFPNYSSELNVNALLLGDSALYLCASSLETTYTEAFFGQGTRLTVV.

V is TRBV2 and J is TRBJ1-4, with 11 bases fitting TRBD1. The CDR3 consists of 15 residues. Trimming removed 6 bases from V and 8 bases from J; junction bases left unmatched: 8. CDR1 is SNHLY, CDR2 FYNNEI, per germline. CDR3 bases: TGTGCCAGCAGGGGCGGGACAGGGGGACAAGAAAAACTGTTTTTT. Its protein is CASRGGTGGQEKLFF.

CDR3 amino acids: CASIDAGDSGNTIYF. The DNA for the CDR3 is TGTGCCAGCATCGACGCAGGGGACTCTGGAAACACCATATATTTT. The rearrangement links TRBV7-9 to TRBJ1-3, with TRBD1 as a possible D gene (6 bases). This CDR3 spans 15 amino acids. Germline assignment: CDR1 SEHNR and CDR2 FQNEAQ (reference sequence). V was shortened by 7 bases and J by 0 bases, with 13 bases between the two germline ends.

The genes are TRBV11-2 and TRBJ2-4, with TRBD2 matching 8 bases. The V gene end was trimmed by 5 bases and the J gene end by 1 base; junction bases not matched to a gene: 10. Germline values: CDR1 SGHAT, CDR2 FQNNGV. This CDR3 comprises 17 residues. CDR3 in amino acids: CASSPARGGRAKNIQYF. The CDR3 nucleotides are TGTGCCAGCAGCCCAGCCCGGGGGGGGCGGGCCAAAAACATTCAGTACTTC.

This rearrangement joins TRBV7-6 to TRBJ2-1; 14 bases match TRBD2. The V and J ends lost 5 bases and 7 bases, in that order; junction bases with no gene match: 7. CDR3 length equals 16 residues. Per germline, CDR1 SGHVS and CDR2 FNYEAQ. CDR3 protein: CASSPTTSGGGNEQFF. In DNA, the CDR3 is TGTGCCAGCAGCCCAACGACTAGCGGGGGGGGGAATGAGCAGTTCTTC.

DNA of the CDR3: TGTGCCAGCAGCTTAATGGTGGGAACAGGGGGCGGTGATCAGCCCCAGCATTTT. It translates to CASSLMVGTGGGDQPQHF. This sequence joins TRBV7-2 and TRBJ1-5; 9 bases are shared with TRBD1. The CDR3 is 18 amino acids. V gave up 2 bases and J gave up 5 bases; unmatched junction bases: 13. Germline V gene sequence: CDR1 SGHTA, CDR2 FQGNSA.

V is TRBV29-1 and J is TRBJ1-1; D gene ambiguous. Trimming left V 4 bases short and J 1 base short, with 7 bases between. The V gene's germline CDR1 is SQVTM and CDR2 ANQGSEA. The CDR3 covers 12 residues. CDR3 sequence (DNA): TGCAGCGTTGGTTCAGGGAACACTGAAGCTTTCTTT. Translation: CSVGSGNTEAFF. Full variable domain (rest looked up from reference TRBV29-1 and TRBJ1-1): SAVISQKPSRDICQRGTSLTIQCQVDSQVTMMFWYRQQPGQSLTLIATANQGSEATYESGFVIDKFPISRPNLTFSTLTVSNMSPEDSSIYLCSVGSGNTEAFFGQGTRLTVV.